Listed here are 22 T cell receptor beta chains from one sample, sequenced in a study of blood T cell repertoires in COVID-19. Data came from immunoSEQ multiplex PCR; TCRdb stores just in-frame clones and leaves some out. The repertoire has some 120,000 clones, approximately 81% of them found once; the top ten carry roughly 5.5%. Sequenced material: peripheral blood. These receptors all come from a man in his fifties or sixties with acute or convalescent COVID-19.

The chain links TRBV7-8 to TRBJ2-4; D is unclear. The CDR3 is 16 amino acids. Germline CDR1 reads SGHVS; CDR2 reads FQNEAQ. The V end lost 5 bases, the J end lost 0 bases, and 14 bases lay between the germline ends. The CDR3 here is CASSLDIIKAKNIQYF. The CDR3 coding sequence is TGTGCCAGCAGCCTCGACATCATCAAAGCCAAAAACATTCAGTACTTC.

About this clone itself: This sample also contains other DNA sequences that code for the same CDR3. The chain recombines TRBV15 with TRBJ2-7; TRBD2 matches 10 bases. Germline V lookup: CDR1 LNHNV, CDR2 YYDKDF (reference sequence). CDR3 size: 16 residues. The trim removed 0 bases at V and 6 bases at J, leaving 8 bases unmatched. The CDR3 bases are TGTGCCACCAGCAGAGAAGCTAGCGGGAGAGTTGGCGAGCAGTACTTC. Its translation is CATSREASGRVGEQYF.

The V call is TRBV28, the J call TRBJ2-7; D might be TRBD2 (6 bases). The CDR3 has 15 residues. The germline V gene encodes CDR1 MDHEN and CDR2 SYDVKM. Trimming cost V 6 bases and J 2 bases, with 17 bases left between them. This CDR3 is CASSTPGTGAYEQYF. The CDR3 region has the DNA TGTGCCAGCAGCACACCCGGGACTGGTGCCTACGAGCAGTACTTC.

The V call is TRBV12-5, the J call TRBJ2-2; unclear D gene. Per the germline V gene, CDR1 is LGHNT and CDR2 is FRNRAP. Trimming cost V 0 bases and J 4 bases, with 6 bases left between them. The length of the CDR3 is 14 residues. CDR3: CASGLVPGTGELFF. Written as DNA, the CDR3 is TGTGCTAGTGGTTTGGTACCAGGCACCGGGGAGCTGTTTTTT.

The genes are TRBV29-1 and TRBJ1-2; D is possibly TRBD1 (6 bases). The CDR3 runs 14 residues. The germline V gene has CDR1 SQVTM and CDR2 ANQGSEA. Between the trimmed V and J ends, which lost 7 bases and 5 bases, there was a span of 20 bases. The CDR3 reads CSAHNPRQEYGYTF. The CDR3 coding sequence is TGCAGCGCTCATAATCCCAGACAGGAATATGGCTACACCTTC. The full variable domain, in which reference TRBV29-1 and TRBJ1-2 provide the parts outside the CDR3, is SAVISQKPSRDICQRGTSLTIQCQVDSQVTMMFWYRQQPGQSLTLIATANQGSEATYESGFVIDKFPISRPNLTFSTLTVSNMSPEDSSIYLCSAHNPRQEYGYTFGSGTRLTVV.

This rearrangement joins TRBV5-6 to TRBJ2-7; no clear D. The germline V gene encodes CDR1 SGHDT and CDR2 YYEEEE. This CDR3 spans 15 amino acids. V was pared by 0 bases and J by 6 bases, with 16 bases between. The CDR3 here is CASSLEFRSVSEQYF. CDR3 bases: TGTGCCAGCAGCTTGGAGTTCCGCTCTGTGAGCGAGCAGTACTTC.

V is TRBV19 and J is TRBJ2-1; 8 bases line up with TRBD1. Germline V lookup: CDR1 LNHDA, CDR2 SQIVND (reference sequence). The length of the CDR3 is 17 residues. With V trimmed by 2 bases and J by 6 bases, 12 bases remained unmatched. CDR3: CASSIIPTGGGGNEQFF. Written as DNA, the CDR3 is TGTGCCAGTAGTATAATTCCCACAGGGGGTGGGGGCAATGAGCAGTTCTTC.

The genes are TRBV5-1 and TRBJ1-1; D might be TRBD1 (6 bases). V was clipped by 2 bases and J by 4 bases, with 18 bases between them. The CDR3 is made up of 16 amino acids. CDR1 and CDR2 from the germline V gene are SGHRS and YFSETQ. CDR3 bases: TGCGCCAGCAGCTTAGATATACAGGGTTTGGGCACTGAAGCTTTCTTT. Its translation is CASSLDIQGLGTEAFF.

The chain links TRBV2 to TRBJ2-2; TRBD2 agrees at 10 bases. The CDR3 has 17 amino acids. J gave up 2 bases and V 7 bases, and 10 bases lay outside the gene matches. Germline V gene sequence: CDR1 SNHLY, CDR2 FYNNEI. The CDR3 nucleotides are TGTGCCAGCAAGGGAACTAGCGGGGCCCTTAACACCGGGGAGCTGTTTTTT. It codes for CASKGTSGALNTGELFF.

The gene calls are TRBV5-1 and TRBJ2-5; no definite D call. The ends were cut back, 4 bases at V and 1 base at J, with 5 bases in the middle. The CDR3 has 12 residues. Germline assignment: CDR1 SGHRS and CDR2 YFSETQ. The CDR3 sequence: CASSGLQETQYF. The CDR3 nucleotides are TGCGCCAGCAGCGGCCTCCAAGAGACCCAGTACTTC.

This sequence joins TRBV27 and TRBJ1-1; 8 nucleotides align to TRBD1. The junction had 9 bases not matched to a gene; V was cut back by 5 bases and J by 4 bases. Germline CDR1 MNHEY, CDR2 SMNVEV (reference sequence). The CDR3 extends over 15 amino acids. CDR3 DNA: TGTGCCAGCAGTACCCTCGACAGGGGAAGCACTGAAGCTTTCTTT. Amino acids: CASSTLDRGSTEAFF.

V and J are TRBV28 and TRBJ2-4, with TRBD1 matching 9 bases. Germline CDR1 and CDR2: MDHEN and SYDVKM. CDR3 length: 15 residues. The V and J ends lost 3 bases and 4 bases, in that order; junction bases with no gene match: 4. CDR3 loop: CASSLVGTGKNIQYF. CDR3 nucleotides: TGTGCCAGCAGTTTGGTCGGGACAGGGAAAAACATTCAGTACTTC.

This clone is judged medium-sized. V gene TRBV5-1 combines with J gene TRBJ2-7; a possible D gene is TRBD2 (6 bases). Trimming left V 1 base short and J 7 bases short, with 15 bases between. Germline V gene data show CDR1 as SGHRS and CDR2 as YFSETQ. This CDR3 has 14 amino acids. Written as DNA, the CDR3 is TGCGCCAGCAGCTTGTCTTTGGAGGGAAGGGAGCAGTACTTC. Protein sequence: CASSLSLEGREQYF.

In DNA form, the CDR3 reads TGTGCCAGTAGTATCGGACTAGCGGGAGATCAATTGTACAATGAGCAGTTCTTC. It encodes CASSIGLAGDQLYNEQFF. The chain is built from TRBV19 and TRBJ2-1, with 13 positions matching TRBD2. The V gene end was trimmed by 3 bases and the J gene end by 4 bases; junction bases not matched to a gene: 9. Germline V gene data show CDR1 as LNHDA and CDR2 as SQIVND (reference sequence). The CDR3 is 18 residues long.

The chain has TRBV7-3 and TRBJ2-1; D possibly corresponds to TRBD1 (5 bases). Trimming left V 5 bases short and J 1 base short, with 9 bases between. CDR1 SGHTA and CDR2 FQGTGA come from the germline V gene. This CDR3 has 14 residues. The CDR3 region is CASSPAGSYNEQFF. CDR3 in DNA: TGTGCCAGCAGCCCAGCAGGGTCCTACAATGAGCAGTTCTTC.

Regarding this clone: The DNA is left out, because the CDR3 cannot be placed on it with certainty; the CDR3 is given as TCRdb lists it. J is TRBJ2-1 and V is TRBV7-5; the table assigns TRBD2, which was not confirmed against the DNA. TRBV7-5 is classified as a pseudogene. A total of 18 residues make up the CDR3, ends included. The CDR3 is CVRSFGGGAYYSYNEQFF.

This chain connects TRBV27 to TRBJ1-3; TRBD1 agrees at 8 bases. Trimming cost V 6 bases and J 0 bases; bases outside gene matches: 4. The length of the CDR3 is 15 residues. Per germline, CDR1 MNHEY and CDR2 SMNVEV (reference sequence). CDR3 DNA: TGTGCCAGCAGATTACAGGGGGGCTCTGGAAACACCATATATTTT. Amino acid sequence: CASRLQGGSGNTIYF.

This chain links TRBV5-4 with TRBJ1-2; 7 nucleotides agree with TRBD1. CDR1 is SGHNT, CDR2 YYREEE, per germline (reference sequence). The trim removed 5 bases at V and 7 bases at J, leaving 8 bases unmatched. The CDR3 runs to 13 residues. CDR3 sequence (DNA): TGTGCCAGCAGTTCCGGATCAGGGGGTGGCTACACCTTC. As protein: CASSSGSGGGYTF.

Only a few counts were recorded for this clone. This chain uses TRBV6-2 or TRBV6-3 with TRBJ2-5, with 8 bases fitting TRBD2. The germline CDR1 and CDR2 sequences are MNHEY and SVGEGT. CDR3 length: 14 residues. Unmatched junction bases numbered 6, after V lost 5 bases and J lost 4 bases. The CDR3 is CASSSREGPETQYF. The CDR3 DNA is TGTGCCAGCAGTAGTCGGGAGGGCCCAGAGACCCAGTACTTC.

The chain has TRBV29-1 and TRBJ2-6, with D unresolved. The CDR3 covers 17 residues. The germline gives CDR1 SQVTM, CDR2 ANQGSEA. The ends were cut back, 4 bases at V and 0 bases at J, with 16 bases in the middle. The CDR3 sequence: CSVAKTFGSSGANVLTF. CDR3 coding DNA: TGCAGCGTTGCTAAGACATTCGGAAGCTCTGGGGCCAACGTCCTGACTTTC. Complete variable domain (other parts from reference TRBV29-1 and TRBJ2-6): SAVISQKPSRDICQRGTSLTIQCQVDSQVTMMFWYRQQPGQSLTLIATANQGSEATYESGFVIDKFPISRPNLTFSTLTVSNMSPEDSSIYLCSVAKTFGSSGANVLTFGAGSRLTVL.

V gene TRBV15 combines with J gene TRBJ2-1; D may be TRBD2 (5 bases). The germline V gene has CDR1 LNHNV and CDR2 YYDKDF (reference sequence). Trimming took off 0 bases at V and 5 bases at J, with 11 bases between the two ends. The CDR3 contains 15 residues. The CDR3 protein is CATSRDLKGDNEQFF. The CDR3 DNA is TGTGCCACCAGCAGAGATCTAAAGGGAGACAATGAGCAGTTCTTC.

The chain combines TRBV11-2 with TRBJ2-7; D perhaps matches TRBD2 (6 bases). This CDR3 contains 14 residues. Deletions cut 1 base from V and 2 bases from J, with 9 bases between. CDR1 and CDR2 (germline): SGHAT, FQNNGV. The DNA of the CDR3 is TGTGCCAGCAGCTTAGTTGCGGGGACCTACGAGCAGTACTTC. This gives the protein CASSLVAGTYEQYF.